This T cell receptor beta chain was retrieved from a study of breast tumors, draining lymph nodes, adjacent tissues. TCRdb redid the calling of the multiplex PCR reads with MiXCR, one entry per CDR3 protein. The table lists approximately 21,000 distinct CDR3 sequences, approximately 40% of them singletons. CDR3 length equals 16 residues. Trimming at V came to 4 bases and at J to 4 bases, leaving 7 bases not matched to a gene. Per germline, CDR1 SGHTA and CDR2 FQGTGA. Source material: breast tumor tissue. The chain carries TRBV7-3 and TRBJ2-3; 11 positions match TRBD2. This receptor was identified in a female donor with breast cancer. Some clones in this sample may be carry-over from other donors' samples. The CDR3 bases are TGTGCCAGCAGCTCCCCTAGCGGGAGGTTTGCAGATACGCAGTATTTT. Its translation is CASSSPSGRFADTQYF.